Following are 14 T cell receptor beta chains from one sample sequenced in a study of long-term antiretroviral therapy in people with HIV. Samples were assayed with immunoSEQ v3.0 at survey level. Method: immunoSEQ multiplex PCR; TCRdb's copy keeps in-frame clones and lacks some. The repertoire holds almost 30,000 clones, with about 87% as singletons. Here the sequenced sample was unsorted PBMCs, taken 3.2 years before starting antiretroviral therapy. These receptors were obtained from a man in his forties or fifties with HIV.

V and J are TRBV19 and TRBJ1-6; D not resolved. Trimming cost V 6 bases and J 0 bases, with 6 bases left between them. CDR3 length equals 14 residues. Germline CDR1 and CDR2: LNHDA and SQIVND (reference sequence). DNA for the CDR3: TGTGCCAGTAGGGGCAGCTCCTATAATTCACCCCTCCACTTT. Amino acid sequence: CASRGSSYNSPLHF.

CDR3 in DNA: TGTGCCAGCAGCTTAAATGCAGGAGTCTATGGCTACACCTTC. Translating gives CASSLNAGVYGYTF. The V gene is TRBV7-3, the J gene TRBJ1-2; D unclear. Germline CDR1 and CDR2: SGHTA and FQGTGA. The V end lost 1 base, the J end lost 4 bases, and 10 bases lay between the germline ends. CDR3 length: 14 amino acids.

The gene calls are TRBV30 and TRBJ1-1; no firm D call. The V gene lost 8 bases and the J gene lost 1 base, with 11 bases spanning the gap. There are 12 residues in the CDR3. Germline values: CDR1 GTSNPN, CDR2 SVGIG (reference sequence). The CDR3: CAGGWQNTEAFF. The CDR3 nucleotides read TGTGCCGGAGGTTGGCAGAACACTGAAGCTTTCTTT.

The V and J genes are TRBV30 and TRBJ2-7; 8 positions match TRBD2. The length of the CDR3 is 12 residues. The junction had 0 bases not matched to a gene; V was cut back by 3 bases and J by 2 bases. CDR1 and CDR2 (germline): GTSNPN, SVGIG (reference sequence). For the CDR3, the DNA is TGTGCCTGGAGACTAGCGGCCTACGAGCAGTACTTC. It yields the protein CAWRLAAYEQYF.

This chain joins TRBV11-1 and TRBJ2-1; 14 nucleotides align to TRBD2. Germline lookup yields CDR1 SGHAT and CDR2 FQDESV (reference sequence). The CDR3 has 16 amino acids. V shed 5 bases, J shed 3 bases, and the junction held 3 bases outside the gene matches. The CDR3 DNA follows: TGTGCCAGCAGCCCCGGACTAGCGGGGGGCTACAATGAGCAGTTCTTC. It codes for CASSPGLAGGYNEQFF.

The chain couples TRBV2 to TRBJ1-2; 10 bases align to TRBD1. J gave up 8 bases and V 6 bases, and 6 bases lay outside the gene matches. The germline CDR1 and CDR2 sequences are SNHLY and FYNNEI. The CDR3 contains 13 residues. CDR3 nucleotide sequence: TGTGCCAGCAGAAGACAGGGGGCGGGGGGCTACACCTTC. Its translation: CASRRQGAGGYTF.

The chain has TRBV6-6 and TRBJ2-7; 11 positions match TRBD1. This CDR3 spans 15 amino acids. Per germline, CDR1 MNHNY and CDR2 SVGAGI (reference sequence). The ends lost 2 bases at V and 5 bases at J; junction bases unmatched: 5. The CDR3 coding sequence is TGTGCCAGCAGTTACCGGACAGGGGGCGAAAACGAGCAGTACTTC. Protein product: CASSYRTGGENEQYF.

V is TRBV29-1 and J is TRBJ1-1; D is ambiguous. Germline assignment: CDR1 SQVTM and CDR2 ANQGSEA. This CDR3 is built from 10 residues. Trimming removed 5 bases from V and 7 bases from J, with 8 bases in between. In DNA, the CDR3 is TGCAGCGTTTCAGAGGTTGAAGCTTTCTTT. This gives the protein CSVSEVEAFF. The full variable domain, with the rest looked up from reference TRBV29-1 and TRBJ1-1, is SAVISQKPSRDICQRGTSLTIQCQVDSQVTMMFWYRQQPGQSLTLIATANQGSEATYESGFVIDKFPISRPNLTFSTLTVSNMSPEDSSIYLCSVSEVEAFFGQGTRLTVV.

The genes are TRBV5-4 and TRBJ2-3; D may be TRBD2 (7 bases). Germline V gene lookup returns CDR1 SGHNT and CDR2 YYREEE (reference sequence). The V gene lost 5 bases and the J gene lost 4 bases, with 23 bases spanning the gap. The CDR3 totals 17 residues. CDR3 coding DNA: TGTGCCAGCAGGAGGAGAGAGGGGGGGGAAGGCTCAGATACGCAGTATTTT. Encoded protein: CASRRREGGEGSDTQYF.

The gene calls are TRBV6-5 and TRBJ1-1; 8 nucleotides align to TRBD1. The germline CDR1 and CDR2 sequences are MNHEY and SVGAGI. V dropped 2 bases and J dropped 2; count of bases not matched to a gene: 7. The CDR3 consists of 16 residues. Here the CDR3 reads CASSYNRGSVNTEAFF. In DNA form, the CDR3 reads TGTGCCAGCAGTTACAACAGGGGGAGTGTAAACACTGAAGCTTTCTTT.

This clone has only a few counts. CDR3 nucleotide sequence: TGTGCCAGCAGGGACAGCCAAACTAATGAAAAACTGTTTTTT. It translates to CASRDSQTNEKLFF. The chain joins TRBV2 to TRBJ1-4; D may be TRBD1 (6 bases). CDR3 length equals 14 residues. Between the trimmed V and J ends, which lost 6 bases and 1 base, there was a span of 9 bases. CDR1 and CDR2 from the germline V gene are SNHLY and FYNNEI.

The rearrangement joins TRBV27 to TRBJ2-3; D is perhaps TRBD2 (6 bases). The CDR3 covers 16 residues. The V and J ends lost 4 bases and 3 bases respectively, with 17 bases between them. Germline V gene sequence: CDR1 MNHEY, CDR2 SMNVEV (reference sequence). CDR3 region: CASSSAAGGWTDTQYF. CDR3 DNA: TGTGCCAGCAGTTCCGCGGCCGGGGGATGGACAGATACGCAGTATTTT.

The chain carries TRBV27 and TRBJ1-4; 9 bases agree with TRBD1. In germline, CDR1 is MNHEY, CDR2 SMNVEV (reference sequence). This CDR3 has 19 amino acids. After removal of 6 bases from V and 0 bases from J, the junction contained 14 bases not matched to a gene. In DNA, the CDR3 is TGTGCCAGCAGCCCCGAACCGGGACAGGGCCCTGCAACTAATGAAAAACTGTTTTTT. Amino acid sequence: CASSPEPGQGPATNEKLFF.

This clone was detected only once. The chain links TRBV7-9 to TRBJ2-3, with TRBD2 matching over 7 bases. This CDR3 is 16 amino acids long. The ends lost 7 bases at V and 3 bases at J; junction bases unmatched: 13. Germline CDR1 reads SEHNR; CDR2 reads FQNEAQ (reference sequence). CDR3 in DNA: TGTGCCAGCACCCAATCGGGGGGTCCGGGTACAGATACGCAGTATTTT. The encoded protein is CASTQSGGPGTDTQYF.